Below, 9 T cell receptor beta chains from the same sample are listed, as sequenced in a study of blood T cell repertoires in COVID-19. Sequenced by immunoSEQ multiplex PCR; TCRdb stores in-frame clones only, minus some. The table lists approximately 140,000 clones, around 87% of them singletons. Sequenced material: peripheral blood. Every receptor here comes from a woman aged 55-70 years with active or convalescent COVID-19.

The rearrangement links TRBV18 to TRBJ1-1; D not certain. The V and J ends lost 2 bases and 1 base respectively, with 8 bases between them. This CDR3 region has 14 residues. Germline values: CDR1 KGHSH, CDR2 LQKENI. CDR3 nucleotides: TGTGCCAGCTCACCAATCATGGCGAACACTGAAGCTTTCTTT. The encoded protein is CASSPIMANTEAFF.

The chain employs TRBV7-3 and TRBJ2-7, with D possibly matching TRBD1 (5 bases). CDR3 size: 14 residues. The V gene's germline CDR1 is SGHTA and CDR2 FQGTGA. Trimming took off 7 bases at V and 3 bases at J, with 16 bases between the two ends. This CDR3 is CASIIPKGHYEQYF. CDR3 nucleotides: TGTGCCAGCATCATACCTAAGGGGCACTACGAGCAGTACTTC.

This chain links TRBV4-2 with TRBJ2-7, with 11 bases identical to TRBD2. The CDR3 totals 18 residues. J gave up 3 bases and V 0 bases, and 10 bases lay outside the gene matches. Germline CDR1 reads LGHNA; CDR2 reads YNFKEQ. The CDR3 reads CASSQDRLAGGLLYEQYF. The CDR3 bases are TGTGCCAGCAGCCAAGATAGGCTAGCGGGGGGCCTACTCTACGAGCAGTACTTC.

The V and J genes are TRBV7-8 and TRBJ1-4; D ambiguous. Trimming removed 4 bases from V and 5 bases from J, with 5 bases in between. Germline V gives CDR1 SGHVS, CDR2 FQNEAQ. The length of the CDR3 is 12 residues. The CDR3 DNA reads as TGTGCCAGCAGCTCCCAAAATGAAAAACTGTTTTTT. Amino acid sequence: CASSSQNEKLFF.

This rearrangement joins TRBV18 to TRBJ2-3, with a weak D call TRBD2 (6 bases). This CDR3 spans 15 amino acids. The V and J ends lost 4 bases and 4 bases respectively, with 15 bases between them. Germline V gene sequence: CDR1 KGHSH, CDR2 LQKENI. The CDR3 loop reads CASSRSAGFADTQYF. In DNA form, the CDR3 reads TGTGCCAGCTCACGTTCTGCGGGGTTCGCAGATACGCAGTATTTT.

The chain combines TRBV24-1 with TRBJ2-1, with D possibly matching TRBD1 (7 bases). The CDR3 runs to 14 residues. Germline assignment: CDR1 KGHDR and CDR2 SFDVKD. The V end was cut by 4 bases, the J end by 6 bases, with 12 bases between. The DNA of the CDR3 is TGTGCCACCAGTGAGGCGGGACAGCCCAATGAGCAGTTCTTC. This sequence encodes CATSEAGQPNEQFF.

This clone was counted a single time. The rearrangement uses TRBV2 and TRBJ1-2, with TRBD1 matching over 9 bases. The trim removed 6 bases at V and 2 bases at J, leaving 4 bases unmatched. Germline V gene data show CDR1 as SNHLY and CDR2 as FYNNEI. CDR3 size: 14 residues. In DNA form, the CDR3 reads TGTGCCAGCAGCCGGGGACAGGGAAACTATGGCTACACCTTC. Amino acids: CASSRGQGNYGYTF. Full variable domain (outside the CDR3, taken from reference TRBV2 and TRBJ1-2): EPEVTQTPSHQVTQMGQEVILRCVPISNHLYFYWYRQILGQKVEFLVSFYNNEISEKSEIFDDQFSVERPDGSNFTLKIRSTKLEDSAMYFCASSRGQGNYGYTFGSGTRLTVV.

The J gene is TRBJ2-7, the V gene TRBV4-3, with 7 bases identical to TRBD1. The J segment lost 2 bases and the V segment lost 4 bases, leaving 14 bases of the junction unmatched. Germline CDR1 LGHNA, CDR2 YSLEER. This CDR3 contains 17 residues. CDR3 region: CASSRETRDSLPYEQYF. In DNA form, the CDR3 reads TGCGCCAGCAGCCGAGAAACCCGGGACAGCTTACCCTACGAGCAGTACTTC.

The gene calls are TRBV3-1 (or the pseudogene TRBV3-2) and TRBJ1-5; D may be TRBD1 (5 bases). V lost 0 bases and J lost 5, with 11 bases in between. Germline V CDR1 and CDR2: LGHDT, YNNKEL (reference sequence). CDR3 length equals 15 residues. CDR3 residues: CASSQDLTADQPQHF. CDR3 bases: TGTGCCAGCAGCCAAGATCTGACAGCAGATCAGCCCCAGCATTTT.